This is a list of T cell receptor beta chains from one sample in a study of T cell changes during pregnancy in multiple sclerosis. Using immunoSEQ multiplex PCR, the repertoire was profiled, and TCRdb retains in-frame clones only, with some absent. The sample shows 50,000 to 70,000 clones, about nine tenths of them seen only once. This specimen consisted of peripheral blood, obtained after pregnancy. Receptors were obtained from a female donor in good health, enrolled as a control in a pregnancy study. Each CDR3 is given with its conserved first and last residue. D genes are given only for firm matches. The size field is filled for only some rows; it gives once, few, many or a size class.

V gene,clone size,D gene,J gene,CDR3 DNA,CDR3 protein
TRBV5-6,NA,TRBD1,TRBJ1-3,TGTGCCAGCAGCTACCAGGGGGGTTTCTCTGGAAACACCATATATTTT,CASSYQGGFSGNTIYF
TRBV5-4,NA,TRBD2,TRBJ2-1,TGTGCCAGCAGCACGGGACTAGCGGGGGGAAATGAGCAGTTCTTC,CASSTGLAGGNEQFF
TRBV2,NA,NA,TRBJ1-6,TGTGCCAGCAGTGAGGCGGACAGCGATCAACCCCTCCACTTT,CASSEADSDQPLHF
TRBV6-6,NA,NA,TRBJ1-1,TGTGCCAGCAGCCGGGACTCTGGCTCTGAAGCTTTCTTT,CASSRDSGSEAFF
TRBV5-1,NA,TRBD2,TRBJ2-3,TGCGCCAGCAGCTTGGAAACTAGCGGGGGCACAGATACGCAGTATTTT,CASSLETSGGTDTQYF
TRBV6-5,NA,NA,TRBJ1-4,TGTGCCAGCAGTTACTTTGACCGGGGGGATGAAAAACTGTTTTTT,CASSYFDRGDEKLFF
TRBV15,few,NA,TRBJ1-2,TGTGCCACCAGCCCCCTCGGGCAGGGGAAGGATGGCTACACCTTC,CATSPLGQGKDGYTF
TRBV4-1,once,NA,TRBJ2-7,TGCGCCAGCAGCCAAGCTTCCGGTTACGAGCAGTACTTC,CASSQASGYEQYF
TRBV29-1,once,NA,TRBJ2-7,TGCAGCGTACGGGACGGGGGCTACGAGCAGTACTTC,CSVRDGGYEQYF
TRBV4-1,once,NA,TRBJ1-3,TGCGCCAGCAGCGAGGGAGAGATTTCTGGAAACACCATATATTTT,CASSEGEISGNTIYF
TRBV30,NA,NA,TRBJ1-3,TGTGCCTGGAGTGACCTCTTAAGTAGTGGAAACACCATATATTTT,CAWSDLLSSGNTIYF
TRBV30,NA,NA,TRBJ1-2,TGTGCCTGGAGAACCGGGGACTATGGCTACACCTTC,CAWRTGDYGYTF